Here is one T cell receptor (beta chain) with its context. The antigen remains unidentified. The sample belongs to a study of cytomegalovirus exposure and HLA in healthy donors. General study findings and limits: Being productive about 90% or about 30% of the time was typical of most TCR beta V segments in an earlier analysis. Rare sequences made up most TCRs, while some public TCRs were found in many donors.

Both 60 Vbeta primers and 13 Jbeta primers went into the PCR. TCRdb keeps only in-frame clones here, not all; method: immunoSEQ multiplex PCR. The data contain roughly 120,000 clones, 76% of them singletons. Germline values: CDR1 LNHDA, CDR2 SQIVND (reference sequence). CDR3 length equals 18 residues. Trimming took 2 bases from V and 1 from J; bases not matched to a gene: 10. V usage is TRBV19 and J usage is TRBJ1-2; 10 positions agree with TRBD1. The source is a woman between 50 and 59 years old in good health and CMV-seropositive. The material sequenced was PBMCs. The CDR3 loop is CASSILGTGVGVNYGYTF. CDR3 DNA sequence: TGTGCCAGTAGTATACTGGGGACAGGGGTCGGGGTTAACTATGGCTACACCTTC. Together with reference TRBV19 and TRBJ1-2, the CDR3 gives the full variable domain: DGGITQSPKYLFRKEGQNVTLSCEQNLNHDAMYWYRQDPGQGLRLIYYSQIVNDFQKGDIAEGYSVSREKKESFPLTVTSAQKNPTAFYLCASSILGTGVGVNYGYTFGSGTRLTVV.